This T cell receptor beta chain comes out of a study of blood T cell repertoires in COVID-19. Study information: Nucleic acid was either cDNA or gDNA, and it came from T cells, B-cell-depleted T cells, or PBMCs.

The ends lost 7 bases at V and 4 bases at J; junction bases unmatched: 9. CDR3 length: 15 residues. Germline lookup yields CDR1 MNHEY and CDR2 SVGAGI. TCRdb's copy holds only in-frame clones and misses some; the assay was immunoSEQ multiplex PCR. Of roughly 120,000 clones in the sample, 82% were seen once. This TCR came from a man aged 65-85 years with active or convalescent COVID-19. This sequence joins TRBV6-5 and TRBJ1-5, with TRBD1 matching over 8 bases. The source material was peripheral blood. The CDR3 loop is CASNTRDRNNQPQHF. CDR3 DNA: TGTGCCAGCAATACTCGGGACAGGAATAATCAGCCCCAGCATTTT.